This TCR beta chain was captured in a study of CD8 T cells in ankylosing spondylitis (dated by TCRdb to the late 2010s). At the level of the whole study: T cell receptor beta repertoires were profiled in healthy donors and ankylosing spondylitis patients so that disease-linked TCR variants could be found. Peripheral blood was sampled, and synovial fluid was also collected from ankylosing spondylitis patients. The full study cohort was made up of about 24 ankylosing spondylitis patients and more than 90 healthy donors.

Sequencing instrument: Illumina HiSeq 2500. Quantitative 5'-RACE with molecular barcodes was the method used to prepare the TCR beta libraries. Per the original workflow: A new computational method, built on a probabilistic model of VDJ rearrangement, was used to identify disease-linked TCR variants. Using fastp trimming at Q25 and MiXCR clonotype assembly, TCRdb reanalyzed the public sequencing data and kept in-frame beta chains. Duplicate CDR3 protein sequences are folded into a single record with the most common DNA and genes. None of the V and J calls come from the authors' own analysis; TCRdb made them. Here the sample has about 69,000 distinct CDR3 sequences; about 5% occur a single time. Over 2% of the sample rests with the top ten. Germline trimming: 5 bases from V, 2 bases from J; junction bases outside gene matches: 9. The CDR3 measures 15 amino acids from cysteine to phenylalanine. Only CDR3 DNA is held: 45 bases, read in frame from base 1. CDR1 and CDR2 are read off the germline V gene (reference sequence) as MNHEY and SMNVEV.

What the study reported, not specific to this receptor: Some of the motif variants had been reported before in the synovial fluid and blood of reactive arthritis patients, a finding that suggests common disease-initiation mechanisms. The disease-linked clones were reported to be significantly enriched in matched synovial fluid samples from ankylosing spondylitis patients. A TCR beta motif made up of several highly homologous amino acid variants appeared to be characteristic of blood from ankylosing spondylitis patients. The disease-linked clones showed a CD8+ phenotype and occurred at relatively low frequencies in peripheral blood.

There are many counts of this clonotype. Its cognate antigen has yet to be identified. No base quality values were provided; no much bigger clone lies one nucleotide off. This TCR was recovered from a male donor with ankylosing spondylitis or in good health (not recorded which). Sequencing input: blood, either unsorted or a sorted T cell fraction (not recorded which). The chain is encoded by TRBV27 joined to TRBJ2-7; TRBD1 fits 7 bases in the junction. The DNA sequence is TGTGCCAGCAGTACCCGGGACAGCGGAACCTACGAGCAGTACTTC. It translates as CASSTRDSGTYEQYF.